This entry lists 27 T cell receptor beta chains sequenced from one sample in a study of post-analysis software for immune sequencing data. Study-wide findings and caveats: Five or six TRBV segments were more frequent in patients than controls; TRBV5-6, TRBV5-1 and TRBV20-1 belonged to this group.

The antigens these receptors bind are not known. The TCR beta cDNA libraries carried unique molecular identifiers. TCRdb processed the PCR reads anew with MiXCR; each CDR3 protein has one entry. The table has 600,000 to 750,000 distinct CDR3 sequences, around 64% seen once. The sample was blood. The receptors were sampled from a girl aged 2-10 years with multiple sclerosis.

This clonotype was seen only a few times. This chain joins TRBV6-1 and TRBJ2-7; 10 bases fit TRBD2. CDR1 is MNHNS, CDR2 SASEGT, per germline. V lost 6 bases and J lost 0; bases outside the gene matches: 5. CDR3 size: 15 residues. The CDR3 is CASRELAGSSYEQYF. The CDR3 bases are TGTGCCAGCAGAGAACTAGCGGGGAGCTCCTACGAGCAGTACTTC.

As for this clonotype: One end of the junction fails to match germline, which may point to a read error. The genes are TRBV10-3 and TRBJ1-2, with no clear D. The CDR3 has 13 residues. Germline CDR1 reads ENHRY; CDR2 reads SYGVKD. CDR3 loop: CAIREYASNGYTF. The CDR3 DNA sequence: TGTGCCATCAGGGAGTACGCGAGCAACGGCTACACCTTC.

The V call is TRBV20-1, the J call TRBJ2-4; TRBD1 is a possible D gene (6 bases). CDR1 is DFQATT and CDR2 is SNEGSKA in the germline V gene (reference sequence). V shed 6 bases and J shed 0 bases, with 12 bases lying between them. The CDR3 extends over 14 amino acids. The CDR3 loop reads CSALGTLAKNIQYF. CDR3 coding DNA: TGCAGTGCCCTGGGGACACTAGCCAAAAACATTCAGTACTTC.

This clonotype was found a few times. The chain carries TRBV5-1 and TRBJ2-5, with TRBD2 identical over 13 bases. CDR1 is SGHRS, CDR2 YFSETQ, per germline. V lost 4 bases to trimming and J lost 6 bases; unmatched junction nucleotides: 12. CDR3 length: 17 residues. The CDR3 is CASSPYMTSGRSKTQYF. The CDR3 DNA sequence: TGCGCCAGCAGCCCATATATGACTAGCGGGAGGAGTAAGACCCAGTACTTC.

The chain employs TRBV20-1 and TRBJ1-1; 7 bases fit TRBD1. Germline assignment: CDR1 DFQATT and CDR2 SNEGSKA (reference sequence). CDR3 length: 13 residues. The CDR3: CSATGSSNTEAFF. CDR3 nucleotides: TGCAGCGCGACAGGGTCCTCCAACACTGAAGCTTTCTTT.

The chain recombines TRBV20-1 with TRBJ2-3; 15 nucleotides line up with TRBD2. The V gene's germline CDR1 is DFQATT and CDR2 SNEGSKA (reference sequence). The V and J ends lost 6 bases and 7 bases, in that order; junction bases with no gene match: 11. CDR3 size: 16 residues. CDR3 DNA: TGCAGTGCCCGCGTCGGGACTAGCGGGAGGATCAATACGCAGTATTTT. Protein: CSARVGTSGRINTQYF.

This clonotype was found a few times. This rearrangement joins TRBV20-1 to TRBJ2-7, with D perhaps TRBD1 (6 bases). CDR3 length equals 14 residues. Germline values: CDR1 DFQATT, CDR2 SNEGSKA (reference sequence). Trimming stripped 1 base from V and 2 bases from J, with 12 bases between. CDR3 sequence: CSARGSDSAYEQYF. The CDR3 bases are TGCAGTGCTAGAGGGTCGGACAGCGCCTACGAGCAGTACTTC.

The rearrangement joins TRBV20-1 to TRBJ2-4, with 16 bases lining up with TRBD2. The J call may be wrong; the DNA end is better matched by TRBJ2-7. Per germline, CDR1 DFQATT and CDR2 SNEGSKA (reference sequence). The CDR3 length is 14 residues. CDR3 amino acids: CSGGLAGGPDEQYF. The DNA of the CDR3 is TGCAGTGGGGGACTAGCGGGAGGGCCAGACGAGCAGTACTTC.

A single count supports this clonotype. CDR3 amino acids: CASSQDRDRVWETQYF. CDR3 nucleotide sequence: TGCGCCAGCAGCCAAGATCGAGACAGGGTGTGGGAGACCCAGTACTTC. J is TRBJ2-5 and V is TRBV4-1, with 7 bases that match TRBD1. Unmatched junction bases numbered 9, after V lost 0 bases and J lost 5 bases. The CDR3 is 16 residues long. Germline CDR1 reads MGHRA; CDR2 reads YSYEKL.

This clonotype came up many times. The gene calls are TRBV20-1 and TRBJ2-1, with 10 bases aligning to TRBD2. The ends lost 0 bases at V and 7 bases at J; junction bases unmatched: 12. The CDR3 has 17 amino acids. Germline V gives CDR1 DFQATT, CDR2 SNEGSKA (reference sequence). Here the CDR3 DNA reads TGCAGTGCTAGAGATACATCCCTAGCGGGAGCCCCGAATGAGCAGTTCTTC. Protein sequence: CSARDTSLAGAPNEQFF.

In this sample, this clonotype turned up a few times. CDR3 in amino acids: CSARDKTGNSPLHF. The CDR3 DNA is TGCAGTGCTAGAGACAAGACAGGGAATTCACCCCTCCACTTT. The chain has TRBV20-1 and TRBJ1-6; 7 positions match TRBD1. The CDR3 has 14 amino acids. Germline values: CDR1 DFQATT, CDR2 SNEGSKA (reference sequence). J lost 7 bases, V lost 0 bases, and 3 bases had no gene match.

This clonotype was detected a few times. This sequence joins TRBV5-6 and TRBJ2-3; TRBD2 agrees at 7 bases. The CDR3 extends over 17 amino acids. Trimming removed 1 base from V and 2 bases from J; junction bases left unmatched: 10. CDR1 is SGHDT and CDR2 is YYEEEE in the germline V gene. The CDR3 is CASSLRASGPPTDTQYF. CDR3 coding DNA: TGTGCCAGCAGCTTGAGGGCTAGCGGTCCCCCCACAGATACGCAGTATTTT.

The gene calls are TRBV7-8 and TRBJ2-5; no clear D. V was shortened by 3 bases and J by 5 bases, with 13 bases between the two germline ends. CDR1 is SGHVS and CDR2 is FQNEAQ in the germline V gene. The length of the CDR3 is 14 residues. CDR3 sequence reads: CASSFTFEVETQYF. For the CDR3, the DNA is TGTGCCAGCAGCTTCACGTTTGAGGTGGAGACCCAGTACTTC.

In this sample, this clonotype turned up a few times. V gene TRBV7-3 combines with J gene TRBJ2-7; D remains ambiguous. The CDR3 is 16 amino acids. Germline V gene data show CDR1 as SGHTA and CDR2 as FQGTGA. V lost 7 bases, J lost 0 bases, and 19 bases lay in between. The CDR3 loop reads CASTPSGPQSSYEQYF. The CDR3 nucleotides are TGTGCCAGCACCCCTTCAGGACCTCAGAGCTCCTACGAGCAGTACTTC. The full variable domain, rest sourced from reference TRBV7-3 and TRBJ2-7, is GAGVSQTPSNKVTEKGKYVELRCDPISGHTALYWYRQSLGQGPEFLIYFQGTGAADDSGLPNDRFFAVRPEGSVSTLKIQRTERGDSAVYLCASTPSGPQSSYEQYFGPGTRLTVT.

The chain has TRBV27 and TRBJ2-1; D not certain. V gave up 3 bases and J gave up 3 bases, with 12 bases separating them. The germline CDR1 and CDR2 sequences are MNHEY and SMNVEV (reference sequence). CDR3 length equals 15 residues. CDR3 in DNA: TGTGCCAGCAGTTTTGGTCGGCCCTACTACAATGAGCAGTTCTTC. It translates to CASSFGRPYYNEQFF.

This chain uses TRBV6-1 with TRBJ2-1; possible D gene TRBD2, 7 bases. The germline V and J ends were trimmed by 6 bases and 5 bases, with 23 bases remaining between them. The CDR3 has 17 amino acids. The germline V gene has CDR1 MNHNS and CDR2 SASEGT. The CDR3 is CASRRKGGARDDNEQFF. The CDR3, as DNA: TGTGCCAGCAGACGGAAAGGGGGGGCTCGTGATGACAATGAGCAGTTCTTC.

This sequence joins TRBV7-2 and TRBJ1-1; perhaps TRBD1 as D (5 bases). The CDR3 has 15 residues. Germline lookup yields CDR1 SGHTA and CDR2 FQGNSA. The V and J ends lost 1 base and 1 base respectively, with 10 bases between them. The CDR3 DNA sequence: TGTGCCAGCAGCTTAGATGGAGGGGAGAACACTGAAGCTTTCTTT. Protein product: CASSLDGGENTEAFF. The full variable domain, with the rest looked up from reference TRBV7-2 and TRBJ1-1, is GAGVSQSPSNKVTEKGKDVELRCDPISGHTALYWYRQSLGQGLEFLIYFQGNSAPDKSGLPSDRFSAERTGGSVSTLTIQRTQQEDSAVYLCASSLDGGENTEAFFGQGTRLTVV.

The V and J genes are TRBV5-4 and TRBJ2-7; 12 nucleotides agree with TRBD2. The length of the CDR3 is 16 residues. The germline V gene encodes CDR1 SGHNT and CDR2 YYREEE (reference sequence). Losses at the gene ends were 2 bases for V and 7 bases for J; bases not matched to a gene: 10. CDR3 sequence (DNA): TGTGCCAGCAGCTTTCGGACTAGCGGGACCCCTAGGGAGCAGTACTTC. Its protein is CASSFRTSGTPREQYF.

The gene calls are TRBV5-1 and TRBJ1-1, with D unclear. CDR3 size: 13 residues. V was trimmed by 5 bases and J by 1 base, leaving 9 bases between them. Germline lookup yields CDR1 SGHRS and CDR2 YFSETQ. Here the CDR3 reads CASRITGNTEAFF. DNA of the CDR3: TGCGCCAGCAGAATTACCGGGAACACTGAAGCTTTCTTT.

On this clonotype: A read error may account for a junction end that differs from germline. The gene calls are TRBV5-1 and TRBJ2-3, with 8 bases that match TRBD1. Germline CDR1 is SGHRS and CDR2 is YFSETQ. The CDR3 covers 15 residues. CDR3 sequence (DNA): TGTGCCAGCAGCTTAACAGGGGGGAGCACAGATACGCAGTATTTT. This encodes CASSLTGGSTDTQYF. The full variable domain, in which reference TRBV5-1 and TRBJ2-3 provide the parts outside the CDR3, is KAGVTQTPRYLIKTRGQQVTLSCSPISGHRSVSWYQQTPGQGLQFLFEYFSETQRNKGNFPGRFSGRQFSNSRSEMNVSTLELGDSALYLCASSLTGGSTDTQYFGPGTRLTVL.

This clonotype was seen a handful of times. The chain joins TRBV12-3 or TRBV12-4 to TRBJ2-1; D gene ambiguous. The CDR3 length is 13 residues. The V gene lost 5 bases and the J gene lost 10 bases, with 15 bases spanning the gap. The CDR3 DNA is TGTGCCAGCAGTCCCAGTTCCAAGGTGGAGCAGTTCTTC. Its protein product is CASSPSSKVEQFF.

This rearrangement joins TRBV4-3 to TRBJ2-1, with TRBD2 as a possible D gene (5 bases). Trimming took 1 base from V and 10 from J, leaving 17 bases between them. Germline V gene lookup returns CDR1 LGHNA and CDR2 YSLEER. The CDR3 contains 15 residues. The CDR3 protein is CASSQGISEGDEQFF. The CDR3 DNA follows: TGCGCCAGCAGCCAAGGAATTTCCGAGGGTGACGAGCAGTTCTTC.

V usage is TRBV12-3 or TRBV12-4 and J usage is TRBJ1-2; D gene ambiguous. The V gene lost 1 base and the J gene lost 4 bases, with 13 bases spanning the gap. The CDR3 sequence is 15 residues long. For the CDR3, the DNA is TGTGCCAGCAGTTTAGGTCCCGGGGTGAGCTATGGCTACACCTTC. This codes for CASSLGPGVSYGYTF.

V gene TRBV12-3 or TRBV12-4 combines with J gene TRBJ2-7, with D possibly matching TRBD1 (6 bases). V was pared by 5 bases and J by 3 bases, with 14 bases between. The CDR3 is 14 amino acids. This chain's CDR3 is CASSTGLTNYEQYF. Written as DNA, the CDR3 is TGTGCCAGCAGTACAGGGCTTACCAACTACGAGCAGTACTTC.

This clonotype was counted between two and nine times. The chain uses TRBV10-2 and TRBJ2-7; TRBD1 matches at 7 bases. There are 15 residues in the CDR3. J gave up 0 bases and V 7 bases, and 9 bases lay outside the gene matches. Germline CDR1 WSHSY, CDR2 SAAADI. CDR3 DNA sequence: TGCGCCAGCACCCCGACAGGGCAGAGCTCCTACGAGCAGTACTTC. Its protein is CASTPTGQSSYEQYF.

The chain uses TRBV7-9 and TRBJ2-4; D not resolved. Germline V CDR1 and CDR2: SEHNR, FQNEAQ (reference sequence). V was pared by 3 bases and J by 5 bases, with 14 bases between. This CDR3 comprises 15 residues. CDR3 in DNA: TGTGCCAGCAGCTTGGACCAGGTGAAACAAAACATTCAGTACTTC. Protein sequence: CASSLDQVKQNIQYF.

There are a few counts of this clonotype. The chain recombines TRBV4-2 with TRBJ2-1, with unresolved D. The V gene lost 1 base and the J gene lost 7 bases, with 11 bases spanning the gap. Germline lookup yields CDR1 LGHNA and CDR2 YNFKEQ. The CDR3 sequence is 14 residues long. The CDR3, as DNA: TGTGCCAGCAGCCAAGTAGGAAGGGTTAATGAGCAGTTCTTC. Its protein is CASSQVGRVNEQFF.